This T cell receptor beta chain came from a study of regulatory T cells in long-lasting Graves disease. This CDR3 has 15 amino acids. Germline V gives CDR1 SEHNR, CDR2 FQNEAQ (reference sequence). Trimming removed 0 bases from V and 4 bases from J, with 12 bases in between. HTBI primers from iRepertoire and Arm-PCR of CDR3 regions yielded the TCR beta libraries. TCRdb passed the multiplex PCR reads through MiXCR, listing each CDR3 protein once. This table holds 350,000 to 450,000 distinct CDR3 sequences, 14% to 15% found once. Specified time point: newly diagnosed GD, antithyroid drugs for less than 3 months. After RNA was extracted from PBMCs, the TCR library was made from it. These data were also reused for a study on T cells in Graves' hyperthyroidism and ophthalmopathy. That source adds: Expanded thyroid clonotypes (above 0.001) were mostly also found in blood.

The clonotype originates from a woman aged 40 to 55 with Graves disease. The input for sequencing was peripheral blood mononuclear cells (PBMCs), taken at new diagnosis, from a patient treated with antithyroid drugs. This sequence joins TRBV7-9 and TRBJ1-2, with D possibly TRBD1 on 5 matching bases. CDR3 nucleotides: TGTGCCAGCAGCTTAGCCGGCAGGGTTCCCTATGGCTACACCTTC. It specifies CASSLAGRVPYGYTF.